The present T cell receptor (beta chain) was sequenced within a study of blood T cell repertoires in COVID-19. Some clones are missing from TCRdb's copy, which holds only in-frame ones; the method was immunoSEQ multiplex PCR. Altogether around 180,000 clones are present, approximately 80% being singletons, with the ten largest covering 1.5%. The CDR3 is 13 amino acids. Per the germline V gene, CDR1 is LGHDT and CDR2 is YNNKEL (reference sequence). Trimming removed 2 bases from V and 10 bases from J; junction bases left unmatched: 7. Sequences were obtained from peripheral blood. The sequence was collected from a human donor in a cohort sampled during active COVID-19. This chain joins TRBV3-1 (or the pseudogene TRBV3-2) and TRBJ1-1; 7 bases are a match to TRBD1. The CDR3 region has the DNA TGTGCCAGCAGCCAAATGGGACAGAGGGTAGCTTTCTTT. Translated, it gives CASSQMGQRVAFF.